The next 31 T cell receptor beta chains were all read from a single sample in a study of blood T cell repertoires in COVID-19 (dated by TCRdb to the early 2020s). The library was obtained by the immunoSEQ multiplex PCR assay. The source is immuneACCESS, and TCRdb retained only in-frame sequences with V and J called. Part of the clones is not carried over; for the studies checked, unresolved V genes explain less than half of this, and the remainder is unexplained. The sample table lists about 350,000 clones, around nine tenths of them with a count of one. Jointly, the top ten make up about 7% of the sample. Source material: peripheral blood. Receptors were obtained from a woman in her seventies with COVID-19, enrolled during active disease.

In DNA form, the CDR3 reads TGTGCCAGCAGCGAGGGGGATGTGAAACTGTTTTTT. It codes for CASSEGDVKLFF. V gene TRBV7-9 combines with J gene TRBJ1-4, with D possibly TRBD1 on 6 matching bases. Trimming stripped 5 bases from V and 11 bases from J, with 12 bases between. The CDR3 consists of 12 residues. Germline V gene sequence: CDR1 SEHNR, CDR2 FQNEAQ (reference sequence).

This clone was recorded a few times. The chain uses TRBV7-2 and TRBJ1-5; D not resolved. The germline V and J ends were trimmed by 2 bases and 5 bases, with 7 bases remaining between them. The CDR3 is 13 amino acids. CDR1 SGHTA and CDR2 FQGNSA come from the germline V gene. Written as DNA, the CDR3 is TGTGCCAGCAGCTTAATAGAACATCAGCCCCAGCATTTT. Protein: CASSLIEHQPQHF.

J is TRBJ1-1 and V is TRBV7-2; possible D gene TRBD1, 6 bases. The V gene lost 3 bases and the J gene lost 1 base, with 12 bases spanning the gap. CDR1 is SGHTA and CDR2 is FQGNSA in the germline V gene. The CDR3 extends over 15 amino acids. CDR3 sequence (DNA): TGTGCCAGCAGCTTGCTCGGGGGGCGGAACACTGAAGCTTTCTTT. Translated, it gives CASSLLGGRNTEAFF.

This clone appeared once. The rearrangement joins TRBV4-1 to TRBJ1-2, with 8 bases identical to TRBD1. V lost 0 bases, J lost 3 bases, and 0 bases stayed unmatched. The CDR3 runs to 14 residues. CDR1 and CDR2 (germline): MGHRA, YSYEKL. This chain's CDR3 is CASSQETGDYGYTF. CDR3 in DNA: TGCGCCAGCAGCCAAGAGACAGGGGACTATGGCTACACCTTC.

This clone turned up a few times. The V gene is TRBV10-3, the J gene TRBJ1-1, with 7 bases fitting TRBD1. V trimming: 6 bases; J trimming: 2 bases; junction bases outside the gene matches: 9. CDR3 length equals 15 residues. Germline assignment: CDR1 ENHRY and CDR2 SYGVKD. The CDR3 DNA reads TGTGCCATCAGAGGGACCGGGACAGTCAACACTGAAGCTTTCTTT. Encoded protein: CAIRGTGTVNTEAFF.

As to this clone: Other DNA sequences in this sample translate to the same CDR3. The chain carries TRBV3-1 (or the pseudogene TRBV3-2) and TRBJ1-1, with D unresolved. The CDR3 covers 13 residues. Trimming removed 0 bases at V and 5 bases at J, with 7 bases between. CDR1 is LGHDT, CDR2 YNNKEL, per germline (reference sequence). The CDR3 loop is CASSQEGGTEAFF. DNA of the CDR3: TGTGCCAGCAGCCAAGAAGGCGGGACTGAAGCTTTCTTT.

V usage is TRBV2 and J usage is TRBJ2-7; 7 nucleotides line up with TRBD1. CDR1 and CDR2 (germline): SNHLY, FYNNEI. Losses at the gene ends were 7 bases for V and 0 bases for J; bases not matched to a gene: 6. This CDR3 is 14 amino acids long. DNA for the CDR3: TGTGCCAGCATGGACAGGACCCTCTCCTACGAGCAGTACTTC. Protein product: CASMDRTLSYEQYF.

In its sample, this clone was seen a few times. The chain employs TRBV6-2 or TRBV6-3 and TRBJ1-6, with TRBD1 matching 8 bases. V dropped 2 bases and J dropped 13; count of bases not matched to a gene: 10. The CDR3 is made up of 15 amino acids. From germline, CDR1 is MNHEY and CDR2 SVGEGT. The CDR3 here is CASSYPGQGVSPLHF. The CDR3 nucleotides are TGTGCCAGCAGTTACCCTGGACAGGGAGTTTCGCCCCTCCACTTT.

This chain links TRBV28 with TRBJ1-1, with D maybe TRBD1 (6 bases). There are 14 residues in the CDR3. The V gene's germline CDR1 is MDHEN and CDR2 SYDVKM. V lost 6 bases and J 5 bases, leaving 16 bases between the germline ends. CDR3 in amino acids: CASRAGGRLTEAFF. CDR3 coding DNA: TGTGCCAGCAGGGCTGGGGGCCGGCTGACTGAAGCTTTCTTT.

V is TRBV6-1 and J is TRBJ1-2; perhaps TRBD1 as D (5 bases). The germline CDR1 and CDR2 sequences are MNHNS and SASEGT. This CDR3 has 16 residues. V was clipped by 0 bases and J by 8 bases, with 19 bases between them. CDR3 sequence: CASSEAGPKGYKGYTF. The CDR3 coding sequence is TGTGCCAGCAGTGAAGCGGGCCCGAAGGGGTATAAAGGCTACACCTTC.

This sequence joins TRBV5-1 and TRBJ2-1, with 11 bases aligning to TRBD1. The CDR3 length is 15 residues. Losses at the gene ends were 3 bases for V and 7 bases for J; bases not matched to a gene: 6. Germline loops: CDR1 SGHRS, CDR2 YFSETQ. CDR3 DNA sequence: TGCGCCAGCAGCTGGGTGGACAGGGGGCCTAATGAGCAGTTCTTC. It encodes CASSWVDRGPNEQFF.

The chain links TRBV6-4 to TRBJ2-6; D is undetermined. CDR1 and CDR2 (germline): MRHNA, SNTAGT. Trimming stripped 4 bases from V and 0 bases from J, with 4 bases between. CDR3 length: 14 amino acids. This CDR3 reads CASSASSGANVLTF. CDR3 nucleotides: TGTGCCAGCAGTGCTAGCTCTGGGGCCAACGTCCTGACTTTC.

To note about this clone: The same CDR3 can be traced to other DNA sequences in this sample. J is TRBJ1-2 and V is TRBV30, with TRBD1 matching 9 bases. The CDR3 runs to 12 residues. Germline lookup yields CDR1 GTSNPN and CDR2 SVGIG (reference sequence). The V segment lost 5 bases and the J segment 4 bases; nucleotides outside the gene matches: 2. The CDR3 loop is CAWSTGGYGYTF. The CDR3 nucleotides are TGTGCCTGGTCGACAGGGGGCTATGGCTACACCTTC.

The chain uses TRBV11-2 and TRBJ1-3; TRBD1 aligns across 7 bases. This CDR3 has 15 residues. V shed 2 bases and J 6 bases; nucleotides not matched to a gene: 7. The germline V gene has CDR1 SGHAT and CDR2 FQNNGV. The chain's CDR3 is CASSLPGQKKNTIYF. The CDR3 DNA reads TGTGCCAGCAGCTTACCGGGACAGAAAAAAAACACCATATATTTT.

The chain carries TRBV28 and TRBJ1-2; 10 nucleotides agree with TRBD1. This CDR3 contains 13 residues. Germline V CDR1 and CDR2: MDHEN, SYDVKM. Trimming at V came to 6 bases and at J to 8 bases, leaving 6 bases not matched to a gene. The CDR3 protein is CASSRQGAQGYTF. The CDR3 DNA follows: TGTGCCAGCAGCAGACAGGGGGCGCAGGGCTACACCTTC.

The chain is built from TRBV7-2 and TRBJ1-6; weak D call: TRBD1 (5 bases). Germline CDR1 and CDR2: SGHTA and FQGNSA. Trimming pared 6 bases from V and 4 bases from J, leaving 10 bases between. The CDR3 has 14 residues. The CDR3 DNA reads TGTGCCAGCAGGGCTGACAGATATAATTCACCCCTCCACTTT. Amino acids: CASRADRYNSPLHF.

The gene calls are TRBV4-1 and TRBJ1-3; possibly TRBD1 for D (6 bases). CDR3 length equals 18 residues. V lost 1 base and J lost 1, with 17 bases in between. The germline CDR1 and CDR2 sequences are MGHRA and YSYEKL. The CDR3 here is CASSQGTGTPISGNTIYF. CDR3 bases: TGCGCCAGCAGCCAAGGTACCGGGACACCAATTTCTGGAAACACCATATATTTT.

The V gene is TRBV30, the J gene TRBJ2-1; D is possibly TRBD1 (6 bases). The CDR3 runs 16 residues. V dropped 2 bases and J dropped 0 bases, with 14 bases sitting between them. CDR1 and CDR2 (germline): GTSNPN, SVGIG (reference sequence). For the CDR3, the DNA is TGTGCCTGGAGTCGTTTTTTAGGGGGCTCCTACAATGAGCAGTTCTTC. This codes for CAWSRFLGGSYNEQFF.

This clone has only a few counts. The chain combines TRBV27 with TRBJ2-7, with D perhaps TRBD1 (6 bases). The CDR3 sequence is 15 residues long. Germline V lookup: CDR1 MNHEY, CDR2 SMNVEV (reference sequence). V lost 2 bases and J lost 3, with 14 bases in between. CDR3 coding DNA: TGTGCCAGCAGTTTAAAACAGGGAGAACTCTACGAGCAGTACTTC. This encodes CASSLKQGELYEQYF.

V is TRBV27 and J is TRBJ1-3, with 7 bases matching TRBD1. The V gene end was trimmed by 4 bases and the J gene end by 6 bases; junction bases not matched to a gene: 3. Germline assignment: CDR1 MNHEY and CDR2 SMNVEV (reference sequence). There are 13 residues in the CDR3. The CDR3 bases are TGTGCCAGCAGTTCGGGACAGCAAAACACCATATATTTT. This codes for CASSSGQQNTIYF.

J is TRBJ1-4 and V is TRBV5-8, with a possible D match to TRBD1 (6 bases). The length of the CDR3 is 16 residues. Germline CDR1 reads SGHTS; CDR2 reads YDEGEE. V was pared by 7 bases and J by 5 bases, with 21 bases between. CDR3 sequence: CASLQGGRGTNEKLFF. The CDR3 DNA sequence: TGTGCCAGCTTACAGGGAGGGAGGGGGACCAATGAAAAACTGTTTTTT.

The chain is built from TRBV7-9 and TRBJ2-7, with D tentatively TRBD2 (6 bases). This CDR3 spans 15 amino acids. The ends were cut back, 1 base at V and 6 bases at J, with 16 bases in the middle. Per the germline V gene, CDR1 is SEHNR and CDR2 is FQNEAQ (reference sequence). The CDR3 is CASSLGVGGLSEQYF. The DNA of the CDR3 is TGTGCCAGCAGCTTAGGCGTTGGAGGGCTGAGCGAGCAGTACTTC.

V usage is TRBV28 and J usage is TRBJ1-1, with 9 bases lining up with TRBD1. Germline values: CDR1 MDHEN, CDR2 SYDVKM. V shed 5 bases and J 0 bases; nucleotides not matched to a gene: 10. CDR3 length: 17 amino acids. The CDR3 is CASSSWRTGALNTEAFF. The CDR3 nucleotides read TGTGCCAGCAGTAGCTGGAGGACAGGGGCCTTGAACACTGAAGCTTTCTTT. Supplemented by reference TRBV28 and TRBJ1-1, the full variable domain reads DVKVTQSSRYLVKRTGEKVFLECVQDMDHENMFWYRQDPGLGLRLIYFSYDVKMKEKGDIPEGYSVSREKKERFSLILESASTNQTSMYLCASSSWRTGALNTEAFFGQGTRLTVV.

The chain links TRBV5-1 to TRBJ1-1, with D possibly TRBD1 on 5 matching bases. This CDR3 has 13 amino acids. Germline lookup yields CDR1 SGHRS and CDR2 YFSETQ. The V and J ends lost 3 bases and 5 bases respectively, with 11 bases between them. CDR3 in DNA: TGCGCCAGCAGCTATAACGGGGGGACTGAAGCTTTCTTT. This encodes CASSYNGGTEAFF.

The chain carries TRBV5-1 and TRBJ2-3, with 11 nucleotides matching TRBD2. CDR3 size: 20 residues. CDR1 and CDR2 from the germline V gene are SGHRS and YFSETQ. Trimming at V came to 0 bases and at J to 5 bases, leaving 17 bases not matched to a gene. In nucleotides, the CDR3 is TGCGCCAGCAGCTTGGCGCGTCTAGCGGGGGGACCGAGTCTAGGAGATACGCAGTATTTT. It encodes CASSLARLAGGPSLGDTQYF.

The V gene is TRBV5-4, the J gene TRBJ2-6; D might be TRBD2 (5 bases). Germline CDR1 SGHNT, CDR2 YYREEE (reference sequence). Trimming stripped 2 bases from V and 0 bases from J, with 6 bases between. This CDR3 region has 15 residues. The CDR3 protein is CASSFGVSGANVLTF. The DNA of the CDR3 is TGTGCCAGCAGCTTCGGGGTCTCTGGGGCCAACGTCCTGACTTTC.

The chain couples TRBV19 to TRBJ1-6, with 7 bases that match TRBD1. This CDR3 has 13 residues. Per the germline V gene, CDR1 is LNHDA and CDR2 is SQIVND (reference sequence). Trimming removed 7 bases from V and 6 bases from J; junction bases left unmatched: 3. Here the CDR3 DNA reads TGTGCCAGTAAACGGGACAGTAATTCACCCCTCCACTTT. This codes for CASKRDSNSPLHF.

The chain links TRBV7-2 to TRBJ1-2; D uncertain. The CDR3 runs 15 residues. The V and J ends lost 1 base and 4 bases respectively, with 13 bases between them. The germline V gene encodes CDR1 SGHTA and CDR2 FQGNSA. The CDR3 is CASSLGANPLYGYTF. The CDR3 coding sequence is TGTGCCAGCAGCTTAGGAGCCAACCCCCTCTATGGCTACACCTTC.

This rearrangement joins TRBV7-2 to TRBJ1-6, with TRBD1 matching over 12 bases. V shed 5 bases and J 8 bases; nucleotides not matched to a gene: 10. The germline gives CDR1 SGHTA, CDR2 FQGNSA. CDR3 length: 17 residues. The CDR3 DNA sequence: TGTGCCAGCAGCACCCGGGACAGGGGGCTCATAGATTCACCCCTCCACTTT. Its protein product is CASSTRDRGLIDSPLHF.

This sequence joins TRBV28 and TRBJ2-1; D is ambiguous. Germline V lookup: CDR1 MDHEN, CDR2 SYDVKM. This CDR3 region has 16 residues. Trimming removed 5 bases from V and 0 bases from J, with 14 bases in between. CDR3 loop: CASSQFDTSSYNEQFF. For the CDR3, the DNA is TGTGCCAGCAGTCAGTTCGACACGAGCTCCTACAATGAGCAGTTCTTC. The full variable domain, with the rest looked up from reference TRBV28 and TRBJ2-1, is DVKVTQSSRYLVKRTGEKVFLECVQDMDHENMFWYRQDPGLGLRLIYFSYDVKMKEKGDIPEGYSVSREKKERFSLILESASTNQTSMYLCASSQFDTSSYNEQFFGPGTRLTVL.

The sample holds one count of this clone. The chain uses TRBV12-3 or TRBV12-4 and TRBJ2-1; 9 bases align to TRBD2. V was clipped by 5 bases and J by 10 bases; unmatched bases: 6. The CDR3 is 13 residues long. CDR3 sequence: CASSAVAGVEQFF. CDR3 DNA sequence: TGTGCCAGCAGTGCAGTAGCGGGGGTCGAGCAGTTCTTC.